The entry below gives a single T cell receptor (beta chain) sequence along with its context. Other DNA sequences in the same sample also yield this CDR3. The test was conducted at deep level. Measured with immunoSEQ multiplex PCR; TCRdb has only the in-frame clones, and not every one. The sample holds about 2.1 million clones; roughly 91% are singletons and the top ten take over 1.5%. This record comes from a study of shared clonotypes between healthy human individuals. J gave up 1 base and V 6 bases, and 6 bases lay outside the gene matches. Germline V CDR1 and CDR2: SEHNR, FQNEAQ (reference sequence). This CDR3 region has 14 residues. Only CD45RO-negative cells positively selected for CCR7 counted as naive CD8 cells, so terminally differentiated effector memory CD45RA+ cells were excluded. Donors were healthy HIV-negative adults without recently reported acute infections or vaccinations.

This chain joins TRBV7-9 and TRBJ2-7; 7 positions match TRBD1. The receptor comes from a young man in good health. Some clones in this sample may be carry-over from other donors' samples. Sequencing used naive CD8+ T cells from PBMCs. CDR3 coding DNA: TGTGCCAGCAGTCCAAGGGACAGATCCTACGAGCAGTACTTC. It codes for CASSPRDRSYEQYF.